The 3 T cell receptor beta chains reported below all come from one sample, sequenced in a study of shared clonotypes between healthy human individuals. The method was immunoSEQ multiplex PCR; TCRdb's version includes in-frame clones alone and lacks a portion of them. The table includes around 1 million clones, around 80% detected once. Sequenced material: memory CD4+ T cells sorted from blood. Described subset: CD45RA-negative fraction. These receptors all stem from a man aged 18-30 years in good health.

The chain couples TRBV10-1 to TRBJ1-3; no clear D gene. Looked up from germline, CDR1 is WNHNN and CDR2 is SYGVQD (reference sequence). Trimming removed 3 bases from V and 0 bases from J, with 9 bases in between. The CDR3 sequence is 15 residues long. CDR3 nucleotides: TGCGCCAGCAGTGATTCAACACGCTCTGGAAACACCATATATTTT. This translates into CASSDSTRSGNTIYF.

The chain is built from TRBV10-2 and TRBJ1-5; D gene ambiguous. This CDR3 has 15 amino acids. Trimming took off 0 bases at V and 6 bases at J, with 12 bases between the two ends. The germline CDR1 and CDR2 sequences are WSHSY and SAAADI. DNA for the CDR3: TGCGCCAGCAGTGAGTCGAGGAGTGATAGTCAGCCCCAGCATTTT. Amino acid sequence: CASSESRSDSQPQHF.

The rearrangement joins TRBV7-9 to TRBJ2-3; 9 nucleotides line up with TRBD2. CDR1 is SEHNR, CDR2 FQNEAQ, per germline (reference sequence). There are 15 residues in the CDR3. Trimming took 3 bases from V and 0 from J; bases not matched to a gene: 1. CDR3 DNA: TGTGCCAGCAGCTTTGGGACTAGCAGCACAGATACGCAGTATTTT. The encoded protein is CASSFGTSSTDTQYF.